What follows is one TCR beta chain and its context. Its antigen is not identified. This record belongs to a study of CD8 T cells in Susac syndrome. Study-level points and caveats: In total CD8+ repertoires, approximately 15 Susac-specific public clones were found, and CD8+ TEMRA repertoires had a few. The study's TCR sequencing and HLA analysis covered a relatively small number of individuals, and the study acknowledged this.

With random hexamers, reverse transcription was performed on about 0.5 to 1 ug of RNA. The method of amplification for TCR beta CDR3 was immunoSEQ multiplex PCR, covering 54 Vbeta and 13 Jbeta. TCRdb called the immunoSEQ multiplex PCR reads again in MiXCR, with one record for every CDR3 protein. The data contain about 85,000 distinct CDR3 sequences, roughly 94% of them singletons. The sample taken for sequencing was CD8+ T cells from PBMCs. The source of this sequence is a human donor with Susac syndrome.

In nucleotides, the CDR3 is TGCAGTGCTGGCCCCGGGGAAGGCACTGAAGCTTTCTTT. Encoded protein: CSAGPGEGTEAFF. This chain connects TRBV20-1 to TRBJ1-1, with unresolved D. The V end lost 5 bases, the J end lost 4 bases, and 14 bases lay between the germline ends. The germline CDR1 and CDR2 sequences are DFQATT and SNEGSKA (reference sequence). This CDR3 spans 13 amino acids.